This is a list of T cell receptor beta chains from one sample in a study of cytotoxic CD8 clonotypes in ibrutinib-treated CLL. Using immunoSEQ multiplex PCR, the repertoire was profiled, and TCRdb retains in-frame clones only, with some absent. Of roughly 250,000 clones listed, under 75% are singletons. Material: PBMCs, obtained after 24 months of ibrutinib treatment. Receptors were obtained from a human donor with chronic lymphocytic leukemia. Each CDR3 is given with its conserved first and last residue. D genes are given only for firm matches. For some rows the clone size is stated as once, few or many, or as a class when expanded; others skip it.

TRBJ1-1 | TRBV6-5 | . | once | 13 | TGTGCCAGCAGTTATGCGGGGTTCCCTGAAGCTTTCTTT | CASSYAGFPEAFF
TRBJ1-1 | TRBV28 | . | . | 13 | TGTGCCAGCTCCCACCGGGGAGGGGTTGAAGCTTTCTTT | CASSHRGGVEAFF
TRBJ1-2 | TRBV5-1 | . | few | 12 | TGCGCCAGCAGGGACGTTAACTATGGCTACACCTTC | CASRDVNYGYTF
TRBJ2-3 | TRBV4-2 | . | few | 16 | TGTGCCAGCAGCCATAGGGAGGGGGGGGGCACAGATACGCAGTATTTT | CASSHREGGGTDTQYF
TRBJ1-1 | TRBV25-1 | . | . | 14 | TGTGCCAGCAGTGGAGCGGGGGGAAGGACTGAAGCTTTCTTT | CASSGAGGRTEAFF
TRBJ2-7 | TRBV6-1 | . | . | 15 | TGTGCCAGCAGTGAACCGGGACTTTCGGCGTACGAGCAGTACTTC | CASSEPGLSAYEQYF
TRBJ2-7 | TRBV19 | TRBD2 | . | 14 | TGTGCCAGTAGTATCGGAGGGACTAGGTACGAGCAGTACTTC | CASSIGGTRYEQYF
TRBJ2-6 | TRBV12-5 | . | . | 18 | TGTGCTAGTGGAACGACCGGGACTCTTGACTACGGGGCCAACGTCCTGACTTTC | CASGTTGTLDYGANVLTF
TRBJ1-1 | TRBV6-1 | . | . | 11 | TGTGCCGCGGGGGGCTATACTGAAGCTTTCTTT | CAAGGYTEAFF
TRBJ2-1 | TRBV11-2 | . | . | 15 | TGTGCCAGCAGCCCCGTAAGGTGGTCCTACAATGAGCAGTTCTTC | CASSPVRWSYNEQFF
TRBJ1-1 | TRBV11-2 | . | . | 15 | TGTGCCAGCAGCCCCGGACCGAAGATGAACACTGAAGCTTTCTTT | CASSPGPKMNTEAFF
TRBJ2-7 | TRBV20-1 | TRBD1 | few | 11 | TGCAGTGCTACAGGGGGCGGCGAGCAGTACTTC | CSATGGGEQYF
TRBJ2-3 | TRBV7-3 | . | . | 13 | TGTGCCAGCAGCTTGCTCTTACAAGATACGCAGTATTTT | CASSLLLQDTQYF
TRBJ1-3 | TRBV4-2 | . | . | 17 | TGTGCCAGCAGCCAAGAAATGGGCACCATCTCTGGAAACACCATATATTTT | CASSQEMGTISGNTIYF
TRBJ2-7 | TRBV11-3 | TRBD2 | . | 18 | TGTGCCAGCAGCCCGGGACTAGCGGGAGGAGGCTCCCCCTACGAGCAGTACTTC | CASSPGLAGGGSPYEQYF
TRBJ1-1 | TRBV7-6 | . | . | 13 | TGTGCCAGCAGCCTTGACGTGAGGACTGAAGCTTTCTTT | CASSLDVRTEAFF
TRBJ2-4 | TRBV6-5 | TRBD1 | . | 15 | TGTGCCAGCAGTGCCCTCACAGGGGGCAAAAACATTCAGTACTTC | CASSALTGGKNIQYF
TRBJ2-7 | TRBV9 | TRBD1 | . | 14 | TGTGCCAGCAGCCCTCGGACAGGTTCCTACGAGCAGTACTTC | CASSPRTGSYEQYF
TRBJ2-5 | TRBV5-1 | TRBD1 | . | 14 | TGCGCCAGCAGCTTGGCGGACAGGGGCGAGACCCAGTACTTC | CASSLADRGETQYF
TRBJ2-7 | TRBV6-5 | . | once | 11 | TGTGCCAGCAGTGGCCACTACGAGCAGTACTTC | CASSGHYEQYF
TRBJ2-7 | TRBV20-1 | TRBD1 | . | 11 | TGCAGTGCTAGAAAGAACAGGGGGCCCGGTTTC | CSARKNRGPGF
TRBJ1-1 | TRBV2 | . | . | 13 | TGTGCCAGCAGTGAAGGTAGGGGTTCCCTAGCTTTCTTT | CASSEGRGSLAFF
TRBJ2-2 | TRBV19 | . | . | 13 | TGTGCCAGTAGTATAGCCGAAGCCGGGGAGCTGTTTTTT | CASSIAEAGELFF
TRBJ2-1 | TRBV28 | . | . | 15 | TGTGCCAGCAGTTTACCTAGCCTAGCCTACAATGAGCAGTTCTTC | CASSLPSLAYNEQFF
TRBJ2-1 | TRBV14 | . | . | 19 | TGTGCCAGCAGCCAAGATCATAATTGGTGGCAGGGAGTCTACAATGAGCAGTTCTTC | CASSQDHNWWQGVYNEQFF
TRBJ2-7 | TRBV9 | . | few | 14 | TGTGCCAGCAGCAACGAGATCAGCTCCTACGAGCAGTACTTC | CASSNEISSYEQYF
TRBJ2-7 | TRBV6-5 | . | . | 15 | TGTGCCAGCAGTTACTATCGTGGCGGAAGCTACGAGCAGTACTTC | CASSYYRGGSYEQYF
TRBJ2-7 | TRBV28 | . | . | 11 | TGTGCTAGGGGAAGGTTAGACGAGCAGTACTTC | CARGRLDEQYF
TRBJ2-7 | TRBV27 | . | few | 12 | TGTGCCAGCTCTTCCCCCTCCTACGAGCAGTACTTC | CASSSPSYEQYF
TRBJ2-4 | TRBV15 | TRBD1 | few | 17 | TGTGCCACCAGCAGAGTTCGGACAGGCATCGGTGGGGACATTCAGTACTTC | CATSRVRTGIGGDIQYF
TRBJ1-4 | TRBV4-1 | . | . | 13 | TGCGCCAGCAGCCAGGACACTAACCAAAAACTGTTTTTT | CASSQDTNQKLFF
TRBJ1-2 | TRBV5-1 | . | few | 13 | TGCGCCAGCAGCGGGGACAACGGAGGCGGCTACACCTTC | CASSGDNGGGYTF
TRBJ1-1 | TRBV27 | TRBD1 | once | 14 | TGTGCCAGCAGCCCGGGACAGACGAACACTGAAGCTTTCTTT | CASSPGQTNTEAFF
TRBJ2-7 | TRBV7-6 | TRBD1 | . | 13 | TGTGCCAGCAGCGGACAGGGGGCAGACGAGCAGTACTTC | CASSGQGADEQYF
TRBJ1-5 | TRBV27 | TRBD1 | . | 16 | TGTGCCAGCAGAACAGCAGGGGGCAAGGGCAATCAGCCCCAGCATTTT | CASRTAGGKGNQPQHF
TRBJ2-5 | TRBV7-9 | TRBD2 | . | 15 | TGTGCCAGTGAGTCCCCGGGACTAGAAGGAGAGACCCAGTACTTC | CASESPGLEGETQYF
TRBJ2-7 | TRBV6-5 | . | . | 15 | TGTGCCAGTACCCCCTTCCGGACAAGAACCTACGAGCAGTACTTC | CASTPFRTRTYEQYF
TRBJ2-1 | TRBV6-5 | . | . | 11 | TGTGCCAGCAGTTACTCGGGTGAGCAGTTCTTC | CASSYSGEQFF
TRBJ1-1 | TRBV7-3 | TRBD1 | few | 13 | TGTGCCAGCAGCAGAACGGGGACAGGGGAAGCTTTCTTT | CASSRTGTGEAFF
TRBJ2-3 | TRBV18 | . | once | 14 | TGTGCCAGCTCACCGGACTCGGCCACAGATACGCAGTATTTT | CASSPDSATDTQYF